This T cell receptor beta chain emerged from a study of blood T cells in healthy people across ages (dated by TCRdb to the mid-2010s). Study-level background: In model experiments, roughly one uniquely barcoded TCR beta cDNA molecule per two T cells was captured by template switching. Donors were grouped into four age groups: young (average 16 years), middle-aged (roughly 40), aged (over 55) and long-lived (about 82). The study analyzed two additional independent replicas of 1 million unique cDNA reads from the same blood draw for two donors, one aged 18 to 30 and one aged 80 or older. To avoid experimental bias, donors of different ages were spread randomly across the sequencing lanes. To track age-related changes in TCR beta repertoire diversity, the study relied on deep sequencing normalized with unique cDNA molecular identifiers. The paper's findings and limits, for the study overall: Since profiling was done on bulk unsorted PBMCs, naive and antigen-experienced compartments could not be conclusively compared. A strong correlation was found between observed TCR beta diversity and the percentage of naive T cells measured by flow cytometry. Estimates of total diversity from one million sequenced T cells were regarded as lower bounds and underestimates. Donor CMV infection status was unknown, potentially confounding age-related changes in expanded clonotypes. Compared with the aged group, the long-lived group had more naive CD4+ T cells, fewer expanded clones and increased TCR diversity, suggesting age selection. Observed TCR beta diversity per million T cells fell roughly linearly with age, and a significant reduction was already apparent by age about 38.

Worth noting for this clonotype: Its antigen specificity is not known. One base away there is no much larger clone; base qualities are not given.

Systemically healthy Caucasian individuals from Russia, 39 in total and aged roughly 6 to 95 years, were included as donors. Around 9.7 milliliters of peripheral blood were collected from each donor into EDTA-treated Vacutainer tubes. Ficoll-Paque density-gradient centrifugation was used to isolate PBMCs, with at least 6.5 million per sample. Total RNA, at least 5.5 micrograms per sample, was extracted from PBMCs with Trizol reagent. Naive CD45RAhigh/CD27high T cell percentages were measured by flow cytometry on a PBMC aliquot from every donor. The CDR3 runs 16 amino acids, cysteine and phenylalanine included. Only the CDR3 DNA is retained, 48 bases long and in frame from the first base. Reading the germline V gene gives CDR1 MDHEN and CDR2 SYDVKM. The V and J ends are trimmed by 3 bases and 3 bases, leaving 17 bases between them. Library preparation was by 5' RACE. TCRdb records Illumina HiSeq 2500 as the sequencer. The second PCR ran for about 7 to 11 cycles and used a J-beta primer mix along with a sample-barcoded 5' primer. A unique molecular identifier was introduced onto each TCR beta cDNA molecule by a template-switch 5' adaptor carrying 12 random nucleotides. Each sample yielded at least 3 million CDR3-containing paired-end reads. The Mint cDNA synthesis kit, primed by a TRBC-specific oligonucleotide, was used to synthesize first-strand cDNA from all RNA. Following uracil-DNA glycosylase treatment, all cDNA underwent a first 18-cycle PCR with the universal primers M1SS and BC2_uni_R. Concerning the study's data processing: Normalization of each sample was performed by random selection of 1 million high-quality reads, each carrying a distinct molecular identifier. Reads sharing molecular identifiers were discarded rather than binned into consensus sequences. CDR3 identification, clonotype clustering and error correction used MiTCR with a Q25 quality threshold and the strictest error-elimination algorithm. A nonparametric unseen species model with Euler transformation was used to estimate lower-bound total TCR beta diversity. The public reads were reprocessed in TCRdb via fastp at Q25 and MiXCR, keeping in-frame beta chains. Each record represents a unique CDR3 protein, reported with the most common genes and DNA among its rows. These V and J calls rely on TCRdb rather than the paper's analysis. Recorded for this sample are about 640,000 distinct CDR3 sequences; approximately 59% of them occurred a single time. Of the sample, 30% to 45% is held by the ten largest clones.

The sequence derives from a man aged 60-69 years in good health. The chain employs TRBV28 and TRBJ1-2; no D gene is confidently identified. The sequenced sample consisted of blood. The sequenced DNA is TGTGCCAGCAGTTTGGGATGGGGTCGGGGTGACTATGGCTACACCTTC. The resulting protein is CASSLGWGRGDYGYTF.